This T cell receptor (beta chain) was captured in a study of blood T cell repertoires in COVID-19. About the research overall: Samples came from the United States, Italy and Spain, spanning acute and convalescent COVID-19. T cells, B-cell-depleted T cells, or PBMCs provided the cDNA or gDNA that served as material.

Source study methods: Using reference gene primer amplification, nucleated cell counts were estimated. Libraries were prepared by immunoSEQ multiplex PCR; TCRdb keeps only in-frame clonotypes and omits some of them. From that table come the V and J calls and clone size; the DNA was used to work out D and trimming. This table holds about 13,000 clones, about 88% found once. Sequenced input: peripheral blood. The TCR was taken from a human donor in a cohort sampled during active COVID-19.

The CDR3 loop is CASRGQGNQPQHF. The CDR3, as DNA: TGTGCCAGCCGGGGACAGGGGAATCAGCCCCAGCATTTT. This chain joins TRBV2 and TRBJ1-5, with 10 bases aligning to TRBD1. Germline-derived CDR1 and CDR2 are SNHLY and FYNNEI. The junction had 2 bases not matched to a gene; V was cut back by 8 bases and J by 4 bases. The CDR3 totals 13 residues.